Below, one T cell receptor beta chain is given with its context. The antigen remains undetermined. Method: immunoSEQ multiplex PCR; TCRdb's copy keeps in-frame clones and lacks some. The sample has about 32,000 clones; nearly 80% are singletons. The sample comes from a study of STAT5B mutations in CD4+ large granular lymphocyte leukemia. Turning to the study itself: The CDR3 'QG' motif was associated with a particular HLA allele among healthy donors. Study-wide points: Without HLA matching, higher CD4+ than CD8+ T-LGLL clonality could reflect small sample size. TRBV06-family usage was enriched in top patient clones (8/27) versus controls (2/35).

V was pared by 5 bases and J by 5 bases, with 6 bases of the junction left unmatched. This CDR3 is built from 14 residues. Germline V gene data show CDR1 as LNHDA and CDR2 as SQIVND (reference sequence). Input material: CD4+ T cells from blood buffy coats. The sequence was collected from a human donor in good health. The gene calls are TRBV19 and TRBJ2-7, with TRBD1 matching 10 bases. The CDR3: CASSPRQGAHEQYF. In DNA, the CDR3 is TGTGCCAGTAGTCCGCGACAGGGGGCCCACGAGCAGTACTTC.